A selection of T cell receptor beta chains follows, all from one sample in a study of blood T cell repertoires in COVID-19. Libraries were prepared by immunoSEQ multiplex PCR; TCRdb keeps only in-frame clonotypes and omits some of them. The sample holds 140,000 or so clones, 75% to 85% seen once. Sequenced sample: peripheral blood. These receptors all come from a man aged 70-80 years who had recovered from COVID-19. CDR3s include the opening cysteine and the closing phenylalanine or tryptophan. Each record gives: D gene, V gene, clone size, J gene, CDR3 length, CDR3 DNA, CDR3 protein. The D gene is left open where the match is weak. Some rows have no size entry. The others give once, few or many, or a class for an expanded clone.

d_gene: .
v_gene: TRBV19
abundance: .
j_gene: TRBJ2-3
len: 14
CDR3nt: TGTGCCAGTAGTATACGCGATTTTACAGATACGCAGTATTTT
CDR3aa: CASSIRDFTDTQYF

d_gene: .
v_gene: TRBV27
abundance: .
j_gene: TRBJ1-6
len: 14
CDR3nt: TGTGCCAGCAGGCAGATCTCCTATAATTCACCCCTCCACTTT
CDR3aa: CASRQISYNSPLHF

d_gene: .
v_gene: TRBV10-3
abundance: .
j_gene: TRBJ2-7
len: 12
CDR3nt: TGTGCCATCAGCGTCGACAAGCAGGAGCAGTACTTC
CDR3aa: CAISVDKQEQYF

d_gene: TRBD2
v_gene: TRBV19
abundance: .
j_gene: TRBJ2-7
len: 13
CDR3nt: TGTGCCAGTAGTAGCGGGGGGGCCCACGAGCAGTACTTC
CDR3aa: CASSSGGAHEQYF

d_gene: .
v_gene: TRBV12-3/TRBV12-4
abundance: .
j_gene: TRBJ1-5
len: 12
CDR3nt: TGTGCCAGTAACAGCGGTGTAGGGCCCCAGCATTTT
CDR3aa: CASNSGVGPQHF

d_gene: .
v_gene: TRBV30
abundance: .
j_gene: TRBJ1-2
len: 14
CDR3nt: TGTGCCTGGAGTGGAGCGGCGAGGGGGTATGGCTACACCTTC
CDR3aa: CAWSGAARGYGYTF

d_gene: .
v_gene: TRBV19
abundance: .
j_gene: TRBJ1-6
len: 13
CDR3nt: TGTGCCAGTAGTATCCTGGCTCCTTCACCCCTCCACTTT
CDR3aa: CASSILAPSPLHF

d_gene: TRBD2
v_gene: TRBV27
abundance: .
j_gene: TRBJ2-7
len: 15
CDR3nt: TGTGCCAGCAGTTTATCCGGACTAGCGGGGTACGAGCAGTACTTC
CDR3aa: CASSLSGLAGYEQYF

d_gene: .
v_gene: TRBV21-1
abundance: .
j_gene: TRBJ2-1
len: 18
CDR3nt: TGTGCCAGCAGCCCCGGACTAGCGGGGACCCTATCCTACAATGAGCAGTTCTTC
CDR3aa: CASSPGLAGTLSYNEQFF

d_gene: .
v_gene: TRBV19
abundance: .
j_gene: TRBJ2-5
len: 13
CDR3nt: TGTGCCAGTAGTATAGGGGTAGCGGAGACCCAGTACTTC
CDR3aa: CASSIGVAETQYF

d_gene: .
v_gene: TRBV5-5
abundance: .
j_gene: TRBJ2-5
len: 14
CDR3nt: TGTGCCAGCAGCTTGGACTTAGCGCCCGAGCCCCAGTACTTC
CDR3aa: CASSLDLAPEPQYF

d_gene: TRBD2
v_gene: TRBV4-1
abundance: few
j_gene: TRBJ2-7
len: 14
CDR3nt: TGCGCCAGCAGACCGGGACTAGCGGGAAACGAGCAGTACTTC
CDR3aa: CASRPGLAGNEQYF

d_gene: .
v_gene: TRBV30
abundance: few
j_gene: TRBJ1-1
len: 12
CDR3nt: TGTGCCTGGAGCCAGGGGAACACTGAAGCTTTCTTT
CDR3aa: CAWSQGNTEAFF

d_gene: .
v_gene: TRBV7-2
abundance: .
j_gene: TRBJ2-7
len: 14
CDR3nt: TGTGCCAGCAGCTTACACAGGTTATCCAACGAGCAGTACTTC
CDR3aa: CASSLHRLSNEQYF

d_gene: TRBD2
v_gene: TRBV3-1/TRBV3-2
abundance: .
j_gene: TRBJ2-1
len: 16
CDR3nt: TGTGCCAGCAGCGGCTCCGGGGGGGGTAACTACAATGAGCAGTTCTTC
CDR3aa: CASSGSGGGNYNEQFF

d_gene: TRBD1
v_gene: TRBV12-5
abundance: .
j_gene: TRBJ2-3
len: 22
CDR3nt: TGTGCTAGTGGTTTGGTACCGTTCGTCCGTACAGGGGGAGGAGGCGGCACAGATACGCAGTATTTT
CDR3aa: CASGLVPFVRTGGGGGTDTQYF

d_gene: TRBD2
v_gene: TRBV7-8
abundance: .
j_gene: TRBJ2-3
len: 15
CDR3nt: TGTGCCAGCAGCTTTATCCAGCGGGGTACAGATACGCAGTATTTT
CDR3aa: CASSFIQRGTDTQYF

d_gene: .
v_gene: TRBV2
abundance: .
j_gene: TRBJ2-2
len: 13
CDR3nt: TGTGCCAGCAGTGACAAGCCGACCGGGGAGCTGTTTTTT
CDR3aa: CASSDKPTGELFF

d_gene: .
v_gene: TRBV18
abundance: .
j_gene: TRBJ2-2
len: 13
CDR3nt: TGTGCCAGCTCACCAAGCTTCACCGGGGAGCTGTTTTTT
CDR3aa: CASSPSFTGELFF

d_gene: TRBD2
v_gene: TRBV11-2
abundance: .
j_gene: TRBJ2-1
len: 15
CDR3nt: TGTGCCAGCAGCTTAGGAGCGGGAGTCGCCAATGAGCAGTTCTTC
CDR3aa: CASSLGAGVANEQFF

d_gene: .
v_gene: TRBV29-1
abundance: few
j_gene: TRBJ2-1
len: 16
CDR3nt: TGCAGCGTTATCTGGCTTCGGGAAAGCTCCTACAATGAGCAGTTCTTC
CDR3aa: CSVIWLRESSYNEQFF

d_gene: .
v_gene: TRBV19
abundance: once
j_gene: TRBJ2-7
len: 13
CDR3nt: TGTGCCAGTAGTATCGGGGGGCTCTACGAGCAGTACTTC
CDR3aa: CASSIGGLYEQYF

d_gene: .
v_gene: TRBV7-2
abundance: .
j_gene: TRBJ2-1
len: 14
CDR3nt: TGTGCCAGCAGCCCGAGTATCACGAACGGTGAGCAGTTCTTC
CDR3aa: CASSPSITNGEQFF

d_gene: .
v_gene: TRBV19
abundance: .
j_gene: TRBJ2-5
len: 13
CDR3nt: TGTGCCAGTGGCCCGCGGGTTCAAGAGACCCAGTACTTC
CDR3aa: CASGPRVQETQYF

d_gene: .
v_gene: TRBV6-1
abundance: .
j_gene: TRBJ1-5
len: 16
CDR3nt: TGTGCCAGCAGTGACCAGGGGTTAATTAGCAATCAGCCCCAGCATTTT
CDR3aa: CASSDQGLISNQPQHF

d_gene: TRBD2
v_gene: TRBV10-3
abundance: .
j_gene: TRBJ2-3
len: 16
CDR3nt: TGTGCCATCAGCGAAGCCGGGACTAGCGCCACAGATACGCAGTATTTT
CDR3aa: CAISEAGTSATDTQYF

d_gene: .
v_gene: TRBV7-2
abundance: .
j_gene: TRBJ2-1
len: 15
CDR3nt: TGTGCCAGCAGCTTAGATAGTAGCTCCTACAATGAGCAGTTCTTC
CDR3aa: CASSLDSSSYNEQFF